This note documents a single TCR beta chain sequence. Through a sample-barcoded 5' primer and a J-beta primer mix, a second PCR was run for about 6 to 12 cycles. MiXCR, run by TCRdb on the 5' RACE reads, gives a single entry per CDR3 protein. Among 600,000 to 900,000 distinct CDR3 sequences listed, 20% to 30% were seen once. These data belong to a study of blood T cells in healthy people across ages. These data also featured in a second study, about T cells of mothers and their children. That source notes: Related pairs of mothers and children showed slightly higher, non-significant overlap versus unrelated pairs.

This sequence originates from a boy younger than 18 in good health. Sequencing was done on a sample of blood.

Written as DNA, the CDR3 is TGTGCCAGCTCAGGGGCGTATAGCACAGATACGCAGTATTTT. As protein: CASSGAYSTDTQYF. The V and J genes are TRBV7-3 and TRBJ2-3; tentatively, D is TRBD1 (6 bases). CDR1 is SGHTA, CDR2 FQGTGA, per germline. Trimming removed 8 bases at V and 0 bases at J, with 12 bases between. The CDR3 loop spans 14 amino acids.